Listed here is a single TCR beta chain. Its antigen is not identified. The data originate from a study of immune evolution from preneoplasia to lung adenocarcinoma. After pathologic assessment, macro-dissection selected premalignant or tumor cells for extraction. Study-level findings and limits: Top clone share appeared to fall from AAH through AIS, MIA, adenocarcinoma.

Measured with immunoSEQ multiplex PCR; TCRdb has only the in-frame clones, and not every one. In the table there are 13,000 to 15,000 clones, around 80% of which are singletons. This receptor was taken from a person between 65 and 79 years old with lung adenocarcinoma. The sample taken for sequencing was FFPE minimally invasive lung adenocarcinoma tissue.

The CDR3 DNA reads as TGTGCCATCAGTGAGTCTCCAGGGATCAATGAGCAGTTCTTC. This codes for CAISESPGINEQFF. The rearrangement joins TRBV10-3 to TRBJ2-1; D perhaps matches TRBD1 (5 bases). Germline V gene sequence: CDR1 ENHRY, CDR2 SYGVKD. V was clipped by 0 bases and J by 6 bases, with 9 bases between them. This CDR3 has 14 residues.